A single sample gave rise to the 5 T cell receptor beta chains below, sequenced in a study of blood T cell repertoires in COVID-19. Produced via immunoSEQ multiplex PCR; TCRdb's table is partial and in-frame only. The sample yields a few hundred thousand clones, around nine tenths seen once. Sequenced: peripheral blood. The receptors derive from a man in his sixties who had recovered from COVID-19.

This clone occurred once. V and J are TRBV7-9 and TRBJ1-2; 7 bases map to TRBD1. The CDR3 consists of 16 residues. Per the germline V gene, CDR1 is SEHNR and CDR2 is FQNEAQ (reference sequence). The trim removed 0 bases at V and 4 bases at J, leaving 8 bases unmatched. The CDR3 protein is CASSLASGAGGYGYTF. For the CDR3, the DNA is TGTGCCAGCAGCTTAGCCTCGGGGGCAGGGGGCTATGGCTACACCTTC.

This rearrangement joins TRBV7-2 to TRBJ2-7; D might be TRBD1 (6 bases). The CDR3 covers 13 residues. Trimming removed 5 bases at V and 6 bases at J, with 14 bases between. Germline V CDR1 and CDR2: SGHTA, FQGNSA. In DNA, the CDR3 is TGTGCCAGCAGCAACCAGTTAGGGGGCGAGCAGTACTTC. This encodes CASSNQLGGEQYF.

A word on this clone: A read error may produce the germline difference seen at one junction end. Here the CDR3 DNA reads TGTGCCAGCAGCTTGCCCGACATCCTCGAGCAGCTCCAGCATTTT. It encodes CASSLPDILEQLQHF. This chain uses TRBV6-5 with TRBJ1-5; D is ambiguous. Germline loops: CDR1 MNHEY, CDR2 SVGAGI. CDR3 size: 15 residues.

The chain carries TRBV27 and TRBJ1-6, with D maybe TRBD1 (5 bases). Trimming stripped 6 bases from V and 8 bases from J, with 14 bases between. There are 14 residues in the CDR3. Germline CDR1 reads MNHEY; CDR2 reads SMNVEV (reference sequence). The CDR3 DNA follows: TGTGCCAGCAGGCTCACAGGAGACCATTCACCCCTCCACTTT. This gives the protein CASRLTGDHSPLHF.

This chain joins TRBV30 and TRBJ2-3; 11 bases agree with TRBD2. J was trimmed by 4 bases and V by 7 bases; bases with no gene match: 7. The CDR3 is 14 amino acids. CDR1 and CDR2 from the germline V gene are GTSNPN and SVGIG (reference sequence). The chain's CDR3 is CAYRLAGRADTQYF. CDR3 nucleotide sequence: TGTGCCTACCGACTAGCGGGAAGGGCAGATACGCAGTATTTT.